The present T cell receptor beta chain was sequenced within a study of neurological immune-mediated disorders (dated by TCRdb to about 2019). A note on the overall study: Peripheral blood TCR-beta repertoires from patients with HTLV-I-associated myelopathy (HAM/TSP), patients with multiple sclerosis, and healthy controls were compared in the study using UMI-based sequencing. Longitudinal samples, technical triplicates and paired sorted CD4+ and CD8+ T-cell subsets, alongside PBMC samples, were included among the roughly 98 TCR-beta libraries. Of the 65 to 70 subjects in the cohort, about 14 were HAM/TSP patients, some 35 were multiple sclerosis patients, and approximately 20 were healthy controls. On the study overall, not on this receptor specifically: No identical CDR3 amino acid sequences were shared among expanded clones across subjects, suggesting private TCR-beta repertoires in all groups. TCR clonal expansion was highest in HAM/TSP patients and lowest in MS patients, with MS patients falling below even healthy controls.

cDNA was synthesized by template-switch 5'RACE using a primer carrying a 10-nucleotide random unique molecular identifier by which each TCR transcript was tagged. Each sequencing run produced over 190 million TCR-beta sequences covering 15-18 subjects. The RNeasy kit was used to extract total RNA. TCR-beta VDJ regions were amplified with primers for the TCR constant region and the 5'RACE anchor, using the KAPA Real-time Library Amplification kit. A first PCR added sample indexes and Illumina adaptors, after which a second PCR increased the library yield. After purification with Ampure beads, the TCR product of roughly 650 bp was size-selected on a 2% E-gel SizeSelection system. Library quality was checked on a Bioanalyzer, concentration was measured with Qubit, and libraries were quantified with the Kapa Library Quantification kit before pooling. Paired-end 2 x 150 bp sequencing of the libraries was performed on an Illumina HiSeq 2500. To increase sequence diversity, about 23-30% phiX was spiked into each library pool. Concerning the study's data processing: Quality-filtered reads were processed with the UMI-based MiGEC pipeline, and over 75% of raw TCR sequences were removed by the MiGEC pipeline during error correction. IMGT germline references were used for alignment of VDJ genes, and clonotypes were defined by a unique CDR3 amino acid sequence together with V-J genes. VDJtools evaluated clonal expansion, Shannon diversity and CDR3 relatedness (CalcPairwiseDistances, ClusterSamples); CLCbio workbench built phylogenetic trees. Clones with at least 8 unique UMIs were defined as expanded, with this threshold being based on coefficient-of-variation modelling across technical triplicates. TCRdb trimmed the raw reads at Q25, called clones with MiXCR and kept productive beta chains. CDR3 protein sequences are deduplicated, and each keeps its most common genes and DNA. The V and J calls follow TCRdb's processing rather than the paper's. This sample lists 77,000 or so distinct CDR3 sequences; about 9% were detected once. 1.7% of the sample is taken by the ten largest.

Sequences SGHKS (CDR1) and YYEKEE (CDR2) are obtained from the germline V gene (reference sequence). The junction carries 14 bases between V and J, which are trimmed by 0 bases and 3 bases respectively. Measured from the cysteine to the phenylalanine, the CDR3 is 16 residues long. The CDR3 DNA has 48 bases and is translated from base 1. The healthy controls were volunteers from a blood bank in Maryland, USA. For the unsorted PBMC libraries, 2 million PBMCs were stored in RNAlater at -80 degrees C until RNA extraction and were used to generate the libraries. Peripheral blood underwent Ficoll-Hypaque density gradient centrifugation to isolate PBMCs, which were then cryopreserved in liquid nitrogen. This clonotype was counted ten times or more. Its antigen is unknown. The sample holds no much larger clone one base away, and base qualities are not on file.

The chain is assembled from TRBV5-5 and TRBJ2-3, with no reliable assignment of the D segment. The sample comprised PBMCs. This TCR was sampled from a man aged 50 to 59 in good health. This receptor carries the CDR3 CASSLDVVGTTDTQYF. Here is the DNA: TGTGCCAGCAGCTTGGATGTCGTGGGTACGACAGATACGCAGTATTTT. Here the CDR3 is joined to the reference TRBV5-5 and TRBJ2-3 genes, and the full variable domain is: DAGVTQSPTHLIKTRGQQVTLRCSPISGHKSVSWYQQVLGQGPQFIFQYYEKEERGRGNFPDRFSARQFPNYSSELNVNALLLGDSALYLCASSLDVVGTTDTQYFGPGTRLTVL.